The rows below give T cell receptor beta chains drawn from one sample of a study of PD-1 blockade in mismatch repair-deficient tumors. Only in-frame clones appear in the TCRdb table, and some are missing; sequencing was by immunoSEQ multiplex PCR. The sample records roughly 120,000 clones, around nine tenths being singletons. The sample was peripheral blood, taken approximately 69 weeks after starting pembrolizumab. The source is an adult with mismatch repair-deficient cancer. Each CDR3 is given with its conserved first and last residue. A D gene is named only where the DNA matches it firmly. Some rows have no size entry. The others give once, few or many, or a class for an expanded clone.

j_gene	abundance	d_gene	v_gene	CDR3nt	CDR3aa
TRBJ2-7	NA	TRBD2	TRBV28	TGTGCCAGCAGTCTACCGCCGGGACTACTCCCCTACGAGCAGTACTTC	CASSLPPGLLPYEQYF
TRBJ2-7	NA	NA	TRBV7-9	TGTGCCAGCAGCTTAAGAACAGGGCCCCTCTACGAGCAGTACTTC	CASSLRTGPLYEQYF
TRBJ2-5	NA	NA	TRBV4-1	TGCGCCAGCAGCCAAAGATCAGGGGCCCAAGAGACCCAGTACTTC	CASSQRSGAQETQYF
TRBJ1-2	few	NA	TRBV6-5	TGTGCCAGCAGACTCGACAGGAACTATGGCTACACCTTC	CASRLDRNYGYTF
TRBJ1-2	NA	TRBD1	TRBV23-1	TGCGCCAGCAGTCAACCCCTGAGGACAGGGAATGGCTACACCTTC	CASSQPLRTGNGYTF
TRBJ2-1	NA	NA	TRBV5-1	TGCGCCAGCAGCTTTTTAGGTTACAATGAGCAGTTCTTC	CASSFLGYNEQFF
TRBJ1-5	NA	NA	TRBV19	TGTGCCAGTAGTATCAGACCGACAGGACTCTATCAGCCCCAGCATTTT	CASSIRPTGLYQPQHF
TRBJ2-1	NA	TRBD2	TRBV28	TGTGCCAGCAGGCTCGGGCCGGGACTAGCGGACTACAATGAGCAGTTCTTC	CASRLGPGLADYNEQFF
TRBJ2-1	many	TRBD2	TRBV4-1	TGCGCCGCGGGGGGTCGAAGCTCCTACAATGAGCAGTTCTTC	CAAGGRSSYNEQFF
TRBJ2-1	NA	NA	TRBV7-2	TGTGCCAGCAGCTTCTCCCTCTACAATGAGCAGTTCTTC	CASSFSLYNEQFF
TRBJ1-1	NA	NA	TRBV5-1	TGCGCCAGCAGCTTGCGGGGGAACACTGAAGCTTTCTTT	CASSLRGNTEAFF
TRBJ1-1	NA	TRBD1	TRBV5-1	TGCGCCAGCAGCCGGACAGGCGTTAACACTGAAGCTTTCTTT	CASSRTGVNTEAFF
TRBJ2-2	NA	TRBD1	TRBV28	TGTGCCAGCAGTTTACCCCGGGACAGGGTTGACACCGGGGAGCTGTTTTTT	CASSLPRDRVDTGELFF
TRBJ2-7	NA	NA	TRBV21-1	TGTGCCAGCAGCAAAGAAAGGGTGTGTCGACAGGGACGTTACGAGCAGTACTTC	CASSKERVCRQGRYEQYF
TRBJ1-2	NA	NA	TRBV19	TGTGCCAGTAGTATACTGAGTTCGGGGGGGAACGGCTACACCTTC	CASSILSSGGNGYTF
TRBJ2-7	once	TRBD2	TRBV4-1	TGCGCCAGCAGCCCCGGGCGGGAGTTCTACGAGCAGTACTTC	CASSPGREFYEQYF
TRBJ2-5	once	NA	TRBV4-1	TGCGCCAGCGGGTTAGAGACCCAGTACTTC	CASGLETQYF
TRBJ2-5	NA	NA	TRBV9	TGTGCCAGCAGCGGTCCTGTGCAGCTATCGGTGGGAGAGGGGTGGGAAGAGACCCAGTACTTC	CASSGPVQLSVGEGWEETQYF
TRBJ1-2	NA	TRBD1	TRBV4-1	TGCGCCAGCAGCCTGGCTTACCGGGACAGGGGGCGAAGGAAGTATGGCTACACCTTC	CASSLAYRDRGRRKYGYTF
TRBJ1-2	NA	NA	TRBV9	TGTGCCAGCAATCCCGGTACAGCAATCTATGGCTACACCTTC	CASNPGTAIYGYTF
TRBJ2-3	NA	TRBD1	TRBV6-6	TGTGCCAGCAGTACCTGGACAGGGTTGGTATCAGATACGCAGTATTTT	CASSTWTGLVSDTQYF
TRBJ2-7	NA	NA	TRBV6-1	TGTGCCAGCAGTGTACACATACAGGGAGGGATCGGGGCCTACGAGCAGTACTTC	CASSVHIQGGIGAYEQYF
TRBJ2-6	NA	TRBD2	TRBV6-1	TGTGCCAGCAGTGCCCGGGACTATTCCTCTGGGGCCAACGTCCTGACTTTC	CASSARDYSSGANVLTF
TRBJ2-7	NA	TRBD1	TRBV30	TGTGCCTGGAGTGTGGTTCCAGGGGGCGGCTACGAGCAGTACTTC	CAWSVVPGGGYEQYF
TRBJ2-1	NA	TRBD2	TRBV10-2	TGCGCCAGCAGTACCGGGACTAGCGACAATGAGCAGTTCTTC	CASSTGTSDNEQFF
TRBJ1-2	few	NA	TRBV29-1	TGCAGCGTAAACGACCTTCCCCGCTATGGCTACACCTTC	CSVNDLPRYGYTF
TRBJ2-7	NA	TRBD2	TRBV5-4	TGTGCCAGCAGCCCGGGTGGGCTACTAGCGGGAGCGGTATCGCAGTACTTC	CASSPGGLLAGAVSQYF
TRBJ2-3	NA	TRBD2	TRBV7-6	TGTGCCAGCAGCCCCCGCGGGGGGTTTGACACAGATACGCAGTATTTT	CASSPRGGFDTDTQYF
TRBJ2-2	NA	NA	TRBV4-3	TGCGCCAGCAGCCAAAGGCAGGGGAAGAACGGGGAGCTGTTTTTT	CASSQRQGKNGELFF
TRBJ2-3	once	NA	TRBV5-1	TGCGCCAGCAGCTTGGTTGCGGGACCATTCACAGATACGCAGTATTTT	CASSLVAGPFTDTQYF
TRBJ2-7	NA	TRBD1	TRBV7-2	TGTGCCAGCAGCTTAGGGGACAGGGACTCGGGCGAGCAGTACTTC	CASSLGDRDSGEQYF
TRBJ2-2	NA	TRBD2	TRBV18	TGTGCCAGCTCACCGGAAGCGGGAACCGGGGAGCTGTTTTTT	CASSPEAGTGELFF
TRBJ2-4	NA	TRBD2	TRBV19	TGTGCCAGTAGTCCACGGCCGGGACTAGCTATAAGTAGGGCCAAAAACATTCAGTACTTC	CASSPRPGLAISRAKNIQYF
TRBJ1-4	NA	NA	TRBV7-6	TGTGCCAGCAGCTTAAATCCACAGCCCACCGGGAATGAAAAACTGTTTTTT	CASSLNPQPTGNEKLFF
TRBJ2-7	NA	TRBD1	TRBV15	TGTGCCACCAGCAGAGCCGGGCCGGGACAGGGTCACTACGAGCAGTACTTC	CATSRAGPGQGHYEQYF
TRBJ2-7	few	NA	TRBV5-4	TGTGCCAGCAGCTTGGATGCCTACGAGCAGTACTTC	CASSLDAYEQYF
TRBJ2-3	NA	NA	TRBV11-2	TGTGCCAGCAGCTTAGATGCGGGACGGGCCACAGATACGCAGTATTTT	CASSLDAGRATDTQYF
TRBJ2-3	NA	NA	TRBV7-3	TGTGCCAGCAGCCACACTGGTGGGAACACAGATACGCAGTATTTT	CASSHTGGNTDTQYF
TRBJ1-1	NA	TRBD1	TRBV6-6	TGTGCCAGCCCACCATCGAGACCCGGACAGGGGGGAAGAGCTTTCTTT	CASPPSRPGQGGRAFF
TRBJ1-2	once	TRBD1	TRBV4-3	TGCGCCAGCAGCCAAGAACTATCCGGGACAGGGGTTAGTGGCTACACCTTC	CASSQELSGTGVSGYTF
TRBJ1-2	NA	TRBD1	TRBV27	TGTGCCAGCAGACCTCCGGGACAGGGGGCTCACTATGGCTACACCTTC	CASRPPGQGAHYGYTF
TRBJ2-5	NA	NA	TRBV5-8	TGTGCCAGCACCTTCCCCCCGAACAGGGAAGAGACCCAGTACTTC	CASTFPPNREETQYF
TRBJ2-5	NA	TRBD1	TRBV19	TGTGCCAGTAGAGAGGGGGCCGCGGAGACCCAGTACTTC	CASREGAAETQYF
TRBJ2-7	NA	NA	TRBV14	TGTGCCAGCAGCCAAGTCGGTCCAGGGCCCTACGAGCAGTACTTC	CASSQVGPGPYEQYF
TRBJ2-7	NA	TRBD2	TRBV29-1	TGCAGCGTAAGGACTAGCGGAATAACCTACGAGCAGTACTTC	CSVRTSGITYEQYF
TRBJ2-1	few	TRBD2	TRBV7-6	TGTGCCAGCAGCTTAGCGGCTAGCGGGAGAGGTGAGCAGTTCTTC	CASSLAASGRGEQFF
TRBJ2-7	once	NA	TRBV19	TGTGCCAGTAGTACAAACCGGGACCCGATGGGGAACGAGCAGTACTTC	CASSTNRDPMGNEQYF
TRBJ2-7	NA	NA	TRBV7-9	TGTGCCAGCAGCCCTCGCCCCGGCTCCGAGCAGTACTTC	CASSPRPGSEQYF
TRBJ1-1	NA	NA	TRBV5-1	TGCGCCAGCAGCTTGGCCGCCGCCCCCGGAGCTTTCTTT	CASSLAAAPGAFF
TRBJ1-1	NA	NA	TRBV14	TGTGCCAGCGAATCCTTTTCAGGGCTGAACACTGAAGCTTTCTTT	CASESFSGLNTEAFF